These T cell receptor beta chains were read from a single sample in a study of beta chain features in type 1 diabetes. The data were produced by immunoSEQ multiplex PCR, yet TCRdb's version contains in-frame clones alone and is incomplete. This sample has approximately 170,000 clones; 6.5% to 8.5% occur once, and the top ten carry approximately 0.54%. The specimen sequenced was central memory CD4+ T cells from blood. These receptors were collected from a man aged 18 to 30 with type 1 diabetes. Both conserved end residues are part of each CDR3. The D gene is left open where the match is weak. Some rows have no size entry. The others give once, few or many, or a class for an expanded clone.

V gene	J gene	D gene	CDR3 length	clone size	CDR3 DNA	CDR3 protein
TRBV30	TRBJ1-4	NA	14	few	TGTGCCTGGAGTGTACACGCGAAGGGGGAAAAACTGTTTTTT	CAWSVHAKGEKLFF
TRBV27	TRBJ2-6	TRBD1	18	few	TGTGCCAGCAGTTTCCGCGGACAGGGGCTCTCTGGGGCCAACGTCCTGACTTTC	CASSFRGQGLSGANVLTF
TRBV27	TRBJ1-5	NA	15	few	TGTGCCAGCAGTCTACGGACAGATAGCAATCAGCCCCAGCATTTT	CASSLRTDSNQPQHF
TRBV5-4	TRBJ2-1	NA	15	NA	TGTGCCAGCAGCTTGGATGGCCGCGGGTACAATGAGCAGTTCTTC	CASSLDGRGYNEQFF
TRBV4-3	TRBJ2-3	NA	16	NA	TGCGCCAGCAGCCAAGATTTACCTATTCACACAGATACGCAGTATTTT	CASSQDLPIHTDTQYF
TRBV11-2	TRBJ2-1	NA	14	NA	TGTGCCAGCAGCCCACGGGCCGGGGGTATTGAGCAGTTCTTC	CASSPRAGGIEQFF
TRBV6-1	TRBJ2-3	TRBD2	16	NA	TGTGCCATCAGTGATAGATCGGGGGGTAGCACAGATACGCAGTATTTT	CAISDRSGGSTDTQYF
TRBV11-3	TRBJ2-1	TRBD2	16	few	TGTGCCAGCAGCTTTAATAGCGGGGACCGCTACAATGAGCAGTTCTTC	CASSFNSGDRYNEQFF
TRBV15	TRBJ1-2	NA	16	many	TGTGCCACCAGCAGAGACCCCGGCAGGGGACCTGATGGCTACACCTTC	CATSRDPGRGPDGYTF
TRBV6-1	TRBJ2-3	TRBD2	13	many	TGTGCCAGCAGTGAAGAGACTAGCAATACGCAGTATTTT	CASSEETSNTQYF
TRBV15	TRBJ2-5	TRBD2	15	many	TGTGCCACCAGCAGAGATAACGGGGGGGGAGAGACCCAGTACTTC	CATSRDNGGGETQYF
TRBV11-2	TRBJ2-2	NA	15	NA	TGTGCCAGCAGCCACAAGACAGTTAGCACCGGGGAGCTGTTTTTT	CASSHKTVSTGELFF
TRBV18	TRBJ1-2	TRBD1	13	NA	TGTGCCAGCTCACCGATAACAGGGGATGGCTACACCTTC	CASSPITGDGYTF
TRBV21-1	TRBJ2-7	NA	12	few	TGTGCCAGCAAGATACAGGGAAGCGAGCAGTACTTC	CASKIQGSEQYF
TRBV7-2	TRBJ1-5	NA	13	NA	TGTGCCAGCAGCCCCGACACCTATCAGCCCCAGCATTTT	CASSPDTYQPQHF
TRBV10-3	TRBJ1-5	NA	15	NA	TGTGCCATCAGTGAGGATGGACAGCGCAATCAGCCCCAGCATTTT	CAISEDGQRNQPQHF
TRBV2	TRBJ2-2	NA	13	NA	TGTGCCAGCAGTGAGAGAGACACCGGGGAGCTGTTTTTT	CASSERDTGELFF
TRBV5-4	TRBJ2-5	TRBD2	16	few	TGTGCCAGCAGCCCGGGCGGGGGGGCTATTGGGATGGCCCAGTACTTC	CASSPGGGAIGMAQYF
TRBV28	TRBJ2-3	NA	16	NA	TGTGCCAGCAGCCACCCCTCGGGAATTCTGCCAGATACGCAGTATTTT	CASSHPSGILPDTQYF
TRBV18	TRBJ2-1	TRBD2	17	few	TGTGCCAGCTCACCACCGGGACTAGCGGGAACGTTAGGAGAGCAGTTCTTC	CASSPPGLAGTLGEQFF
TRBV7-2	TRBJ2-3	TRBD2	16	few	TGTGCCAGCAGCCCCCGGGGCGGGGGGGGAGTAGATACGCAGTATTTT	CASSPRGGGGVDTQYF
TRBV5-1	TRBJ2-1	NA	11	NA	TGCGCCAGCAGCTTGGGGACTACGCAGTTCTTC	CASSLGTTQFF
TRBV18	TRBJ2-7	TRBD1	13	few	TGTGCCAGCTCACCACCGGGACAGCACGAGCAGTACTTC	CASSPPGQHEQYF
TRBV7-9	TRBJ2-7	TRBD1	15	once	TGTGCCAGCAGCAAATCGACAGGGGTTCAATACGAGCAGTACTTC	CASSKSTGVQYEQYF
TRBV11-2	TRBJ2-3	TRBD2	17	NA	TGTGCCAGCAGCCCACGCGGTAGCGGGAGCTTCGCAGATACGCAGTATTTT	CASSPRGSGSFADTQYF
TRBV2	TRBJ2-7	NA	14	NA	TGTGCCAGCAATCTGGCGGGGAGGTCCTACGAGCAGTACTTC	CASNLAGRSYEQYF
TRBV20-1	TRBJ1-1	NA	11	NA	TGCAGCGGGAGCCGCTTGGCTGAAGCTTTCTTT	CSGSRLAEAFF
TRBV9	TRBJ1-2	NA	14	few	TGTGCCAGCAGCCCGCCGACAGACGGCGATGGCTACACCTTC	CASSPPTDGDGYTF
TRBV30	TRBJ1-2	NA	11	many	TGTGCCTGGAGTAGACTCTATGGCTACACCTTC	CAWSRLYGYTF
TRBV18	TRBJ2-2	NA	16	NA	TGTGCCAGCTCACCACCGGGCCAGGGAAACACCGGGGAGCTGTTTTTT	CASSPPGQGNTGELFF
TRBV6-5	TRBJ2-1	TRBD2	15	many	TGTGCCAGCAGTTACGGACTAGCGGGCTACAATGAGCAGTTCTTC	CASSYGLAGYNEQFF
TRBV6-5	TRBJ2-7	TRBD2	15	NA	TGTGCCAGCAGTTACTCGACTAGCGGGATATACGAGCAGTACTTC	CASSYSTSGIYEQYF
TRBV5-8	TRBJ2-5	TRBD1	16	NA	TGTGCCAGCAGCCTGGGACAGGGGGAAGTTGGAGAGACCCAGTACTTC	CASSLGQGEVGETQYF
TRBV14	TRBJ2-7	TRBD2	17	few	TGTGCCAGCAGCCAAGACCCCTCTAGCGGGAGGGCAAACGAGCAGTACTTC	CASSQDPSSGRANEQYF
TRBV29-1	TRBJ2-2	TRBD1	16	few	TGCAGCGTTGAGTCCAGGGGGCGAAGGAACACCGGGGAGCTGTTTTTT	CSVESRGRRNTGELFF
TRBV19	TRBJ1-1	TRBD1	17	few	TGTGCCAGTAGTATACAGGGGACAGCCGCAACGAACACTGAAGCTTTCTTT	CASSIQGTAATNTEAFF
TRBV5-1	TRBJ2-5	NA	16	NA	TGCGCCAGCAGTAGGAGCGGCTCAAGCGGTCAAGAGACCCAGTACTTC	CASSRSGSSGQETQYF
TRBV27	TRBJ2-7	NA	14	NA	TGTGCCAGCAGTCAGACAGGACCTACCTACGAGCAGTACTTC	CASSQTGPTYEQYF
TRBV2	TRBJ2-7	NA	14	few	TGTGCCAGCAGTCGTTGGCCAGGGGAATACGAGCAGTACTTC	CASSRWPGEYEQYF
TRBV27	TRBJ1-5	TRBD1	15	NA	TGTGCCAGCAGAGGCGCGGGACAGGGACTCTCCGCCCAGCATTTT	CASRGAGQGLSAQHF
TRBV4-2	TRBJ2-7	NA	15	few	TGTGCCAGCAGCCAATCTACAGGGTCGGCTTTTAAGGAGTACTTC	CASSQSTGSAFKEYF
TRBV15	TRBJ1-1	TRBD1	13	NA	TGTGCCACCAGCAAGGGGGCGTCCACTGAAGCTTTCTTT	CATSKGASTEAFF
TRBV5-1	TRBJ2-1	NA	16	NA	TGCGCCAGCAGCTCCGACAGAGTAAGCTCCTACAATGAGCAGTTCTTC	CASSSDRVSSYNEQFF
TRBV5-4	TRBJ1-2	TRBD1	15	NA	TGTGCCAGCAGCCCAGCTTTGGACAGGGATTATGGCTACACCTTC	CASSPALDRDYGYTF
TRBV30	TRBJ2-3	TRBD2	14	NA	TGTGCCTGGAGTCCGGGACTAATCACAGATGCGCAGTATTTT	CAWSPGLITDAQYF
TRBV28	TRBJ2-1	NA	15	few	TGTGCCAGCAGTGTAAACCATCAGGGTATTTATGAGCAGTTCTTC	CASSVNHQGIYEQFF
TRBV18	TRBJ2-7	TRBD1	14	few	TGTGCCAGCTCACCAGGGACAGGGCCTTTAGAGCAGTACTTC	CASSPGTGPLEQYF
TRBV15	TRBJ1-3	NA	15	NA	TGTGCCACCAGCAGAGGACTTGACTCTGGAAACACCATATATTTT	CATSRGLDSGNTIYF
TRBV5-1	TRBJ1-5	TRBD1	17	NA	TGCGCCAGCAACCTCCTGGACAGGAAAGGGGGCAATCAGCCCCAGCATTTT	CASNLLDRKGGNQPQHF
TRBV6-5	TRBJ2-7	NA	14	few	TGTGCCAGCAGTTACCCCCAGTACTCCTACGAGCAGTACTTC	CASSYPQYSYEQYF
TRBV19	TRBJ1-6	TRBD1	15	NA	TGTGCCAGTAGAAAGGGACAGTCTACGACTTCACCCCTCCACTTT	CASRKGQSTTSPLHF
TRBV7-2	TRBJ2-3	NA	13	few	TGTGCCAGCAGCTTAGAACAGGTTCCTACGCAGTATTTT	CASSLEQVPTQYF
TRBV6-5	TRBJ2-7	TRBD1	15	few	TGTGCCAGCAGTTACGGACAGGGGGTTTCCTACGAGCAGTACTTC	CASSYGQGVSYEQYF
TRBV11-2	TRBJ2-5	NA	15	NA	TGTGCCAGCAGCGCCCAGGGTGGGAGGCCAGAGACCCAGTACTTC	CASSAQGGRPETQYF